Included here is one T cell receptor beta chain sequence, with context. What it binds is unknown. This entry belongs to a study of cytomegalovirus exposure and HLA in healthy donors. Study-level findings and limits: Apart from CMV serostatus, no immune exposure information was available. It was likely that a cluster of highly shared sequence variants was a sequencing artifact. Follow-up analysis later connected one missense variant in DCLRE1C with trimming of TCR beta V- and J-genes. Using a false discovery rate of 0.05, a later analysis showed that fewer than 20,000 TCR beta sequences were associated with HLA alleles.

The CDR3 contains 17 residues. The V gene's germline CDR1 is MGHRA and CDR2 YSYEKL. Trimming at V came to 4 bases and at J to 9 bases, leaving 12 bases not matched to a gene. 13 Jbeta primers and 60 Vbeta primers were used for the PCR. TCRdb's copy holds only in-frame clones and misses some; the assay was immunoSEQ multiplex PCR. In the table there are some 190,000 clones, about 9% of which are singletons. This TCR derives from a woman in her twenties or thirties in good health and CMV-seropositive. The material sequenced was PBMCs. The chain uses TRBV4-1 and TRBJ2-1; 13 nucleotides line up with TRBD2. The CDR3 nucleotides are TGCGCCAGCAGCCTTTACTCGGGACTAGCGGGACTGGGTGAGCAGTTCTTC. This codes for CASSLYSGLAGLGEQFF.